The rows below give T cell receptor beta chains drawn from one sample of a study of T cell responses to AZD1222 COVID-19 vaccine. Clones were read by immunoSEQ multiplex PCR, and TCRdb kept only the in-frame ones, dropping some. The sample comprises 100,000 to 150,000 clones, around nine tenths of which are singletons, and 28% rests with the top ten. The specimen comprised peripheral blood, sampled on day 0 of AZD1222 vaccination. These receptors came from an adult in good health. Both conserved end residues are part of each CDR3. A D gene is named only where the DNA matches it firmly. The size field is filled for only some rows; it gives once, few, many or a size class.

J gene	clone size	V gene	D gene	CDR3 DNA	CDR3 protein
TRBJ1-1	.	TRBV7-9	TRBD1	TGTGCCAGCAGCTTAGCCGGGGACAGGGTAGGTGTAGCTTTCTTT	CASSLAGDRVGVAFF
TRBJ1-1	.	TRBV6-5	.	TGTGCCAGCAGTTACTCAGTTAATTTAAACACTGAAGCTTTCTTT	CASSYSVNLNTEAFF
TRBJ1-2	.	TRBV6-2/TRBV6-3	.	TGTGCCAGCAGCCCACAAGTAGGCTATGGCTACACCTTC	CASSPQVGYGYTF
TRBJ2-6	.	TRBV12-5	TRBD2	TGTGCTTGGGGGGCGGGGGGGCCTGGGGCCAACGTCCTGACTTTC	CAWGAGGPGANVLTF
TRBJ1-2	.	TRBV9	.	TGTGCCAGCAGCACCCGGGACCTGTACTATGGCTACACCTTC	CASSTRDLYYGYTF
TRBJ1-4	few	TRBV19	TRBD1	TGTGCCAGTAGCCCGACAGGGTTCTTAAATGAAAAACTGTTTTTT	CASSPTGFLNEKLFF
TRBJ1-2	.	TRBV5-1	.	TGCGCCAGCAGCTCGTACGCGGTAACAGGCGGCTACACCTTC	CASSSYAVTGGYTF
TRBJ1-3	few	TRBV15	.	TGTGCCACCAGCAGAGATCTAAGGGAAAGAAACACCATATATTTT	CATSRDLRERNTIYF
TRBJ2-3	.	TRBV6-2/TRBV6-3	.	TGTGCCAGCAGCAGACAGCAAGATACGCAGTATTTT	CASSRQQDTQYF
TRBJ2-4	few	TRBV7-8	.	TGTGCCAGCAGCTTTCCAGGGCGGAACATTCAGTACTTC	CASSFPGRNIQYF
TRBJ1-1	.	TRBV7-9	.	TGTGCCAGCAGCTTATGGGCAAGGGGGAACACTGAAGCTTTCTTT	CASSLWARGNTEAFF
TRBJ2-5	.	TRBV3-1/TRBV3-2	.	TGTGCCAGCAGCCTTTCACTCGGGGGCCGGGAGACCCAGTACTTC	CASSLSLGGRETQYF
TRBJ1-2	.	TRBV14	.	TGTGCCAGCGGGCATCACTCGGGCTACACCTTC	CASGHHSGYTF
TRBJ1-2	.	TRBV4-1	.	TGCGCCAGCAGCCAAGATAACGGCCGCTTCTATGGCTACACCTTC	CASSQDNGRFYGYTF
TRBJ2-7	.	TRBV11-2	.	TGTGCCAGCAGCTTGGGACTGGGAGGCTCCTACGAGCAGTACTTC	CASSLGLGGSYEQYF
TRBJ2-2	.	TRBV25-1	TRBD1	TGTGCCACGCAGGGACAGAGGGCTTCAAACACCGGGGAGCTGTTTTTT	CATQGQRASNTGELFF
TRBJ1-3	.	TRBV4-3	.	TGCGCCAGCAGCCAAGAGAGGGGTTCTGGAAACACCATATATTTT	CASSQERGSGNTIYF
TRBJ2-3	.	TRBV13	.	TGTGCCAGCGCCAGGGACCTCAAAATCACAGATACGCAGTATTTT	CASARDLKITDTQYF
TRBJ2-7	.	TRBV7-9	.	TGTGCCAGCAGCTTACTCCCGGGACCCTACGAGCAGTACTTC	CASSLLPGPYEQYF
TRBJ1-2	.	TRBV7-9	.	TGTGCCAGCAGCCGCAGGGTTGGGAACTATGGCTACACCTTC	CASSRRVGNYGYTF
TRBJ1-5	once	TRBV20-1	.	TGCAGTGCTAGTGTCCGAGGGGCAGGGGATCAGCCCCAGCATTTT	CSASVRGAGDQPQHF
TRBJ2-3	once	TRBV10-3	.	TGTGCCATCAGATCGGGTAGGCGGGCCATAGATACGCAGTATTTT	CAIRSGRRAIDTQYF
TRBJ2-7	.	TRBV3-1/TRBV3-2	TRBD2	TGTGCCAGCAGCGCGAACCTAGCGGGATCCTCCTACGAGCAGTACTTC	CASSANLAGSSYEQYF
TRBJ1-2	.	TRBV15	.	TGTGCCACCAGCAGAGATCGAGACCGGCATGGCTACACCTTC	CATSRDRDRHGYTF
TRBJ2-5	.	TRBV7-6	TRBD2	TGTGCCAGCAGCTTAGGGACTAGCGGAGATGGGGAGACCCAGTACTTC	CASSLGTSGDGETQYF
TRBJ2-2	.	TRBV28	.	TGTGCCAGCGCCGGGGGGAACACCGGGGAGCTGTTTTTT	CASAGGNTGELFF
TRBJ1-3	.	TRBV9	.	TGTGCCAGCAGCTTCAGCTCCCAGGGAAACACCATATATTTT	CASSFSSQGNTIYF
TRBJ1-1	.	TRBV19	TRBD1	TGTGCCAGTAGTATGGGACAGGCAATGAACACTGAAGCTTTCTTT	CASSMGQAMNTEAFF